This entry describes one TCR beta chain. Its antigen is as yet unknown. Repertoires were generated with immunoSEQ multiplex PCR, while TCRdb's copy carries only in-frame clones and drops some. The sample comprises roughly 4,200 clones, 70% to 85% of which are singletons, and under 30% rests with the top ten. This CDR3 contains 17 residues. The germline CDR1 and CDR2 sequences are SGHVS and FQNEAQ. V shed 6 bases and J 2 bases; nucleotides not matched to a gene: 11. Frozen unsorted single-cell suspensions supplied the genomic DNA. The sample comes from a study of immune cell composition in non-small cell lung cancer. Overall study results and limits: Lung squamous cell carcinoma tumours had significantly higher top 10 clone scores and productive clonality than lung adenocarcinoma. About 80% of squamous and approximately 31% of adenocarcinoma cases had tumour-associated clones >0.5%.

The sequence came from a human donor with non-small cell lung cancer. The gene calls are TRBV7-8 and TRBJ1-5; TRBD1 matches 9 bases. Sequencing was carried out using lung tumor tissue. The CDR3 sequence is CASSPTDRGAGNQPQHF. Written as DNA, the CDR3 is TGTGCCAGCAGTCCCACAGACAGGGGGGCCGGCAATCAGCCCCAGCATTTT.